This passage covers 14 T cell receptor beta chains from one sample sequenced in a study of T cell changes during pregnancy in multiple sclerosis. Generated by immunoSEQ multiplex PCR, the TCRdb table keeps only in-frame clones and is missing some. The sample has approximately 89,000 clones, 94% seen once; the top ten hold around 1.7%. The specimen comprised peripheral blood, sampled after pregnancy. The receptor source for this set is a female donor in good health, enrolled as a control in a pregnancy study.

The chain employs TRBV5-4 and TRBJ2-2; perhaps TRBD2 as D (6 bases). The ends were cut back, 2 bases at V and 1 base at J, with 12 bases in the middle. Germline V gives CDR1 SGHNT, CDR2 YYREEE (reference sequence). The CDR3 consists of 16 residues. The CDR3 DNA is TGTGCCAGCAGCTTCGGGGGATTGGGGAACACCGGGGAGCTGTTTTTT. It specifies CASSFGGLGNTGELFF.

This sequence joins TRBV4-1 and TRBJ1-4; TRBD1 might be the D (5 bases). Between the trimmed V and J ends, which lost 4 bases and 7 bases, there was a span of 22 bases. The CDR3 spans 17 residues. CDR1 is MGHRA and CDR2 is YSYEKL in the germline V gene. CDR3 sequence (DNA): TGCGCCAGCAGCCCCACCCTTGTCAAGGGGTGGGGTGAAAAACTGTTTTTT. Protein product: CASSPTLVKGWGEKLFF.

This clone has just one count. V and J are TRBV28 and TRBJ1-4; no reliable D call. The germline CDR1 and CDR2 sequences are MDHEN and SYDVKM. This CDR3 spans 14 amino acids. The CDR3 nucleotides are TGTGCAACCCGGCGGACTCCGAACCCTGAAAAACTGTTTTTT. This translates into CATRRTPNPEKLFF.

The chain joins TRBV28 to TRBJ1-2; D is unclear. V was shortened by 6 bases and J by 8 bases, with 22 bases between the two germline ends. CDR1 is MDHEN, CDR2 SYDVKM, per germline. There are 15 residues in the CDR3. DNA of the CDR3: TGTGCCAGCAGCCCCTTCCGGGGTATTCAAAGGGGCTACACCTTC. This sequence encodes CASSPFRGIQRGYTF.

This clone came up once. V gene TRBV5-1 combines with J gene TRBJ2-3; the D gene is possibly TRBD1 (6 bases). In germline, CDR1 is SGHRS, CDR2 YFSETQ. The length of the CDR3 is 13 residues. V shed 4 bases and J shed 10 bases, with 16 bases lying between them. CDR3 nucleotides: TGCGCCAGCAGCGCTGAGCCAGGGGAAGCGCAGTATTTT. It yields the protein CASSAEPGEAQYF.

The rearrangement uses TRBV2 and TRBJ2-7, with 8 nucleotides matching TRBD1. This CDR3 spans 13 amino acids. The V gene's germline CDR1 is SNHLY and CDR2 FYNNEI. V lost 4 bases, J lost 7 bases, and 6 bases stayed unmatched. CDR3 residues: CASSVDRAGEQYF. As DNA, the CDR3 is TGTGCCAGCAGTGTGGACAGGGCGGGGGAGCAGTACTTC.

The chain employs TRBV27 and TRBJ2-7, with D perhaps matching TRBD2 (6 bases). Germline V lookup: CDR1 MNHEY, CDR2 SMNVEV (reference sequence). Between the trimmed V and J ends, which lost 2 bases and 2 bases, there was a span of 13 bases. CDR3 length equals 15 residues. The DNA of the CDR3 is TGTGCCAGCAGTTTAGGTAGCGGTCCTACCTACGAGCAGTACTTC. Protein: CASSLGSGPTYEQYF.

The chain couples TRBV2 to TRBJ1-1, with D perhaps matching TRBD1 (5 bases). The CDR3 has 14 residues. Germline V lookup: CDR1 SNHLY, CDR2 FYNNEI. V was trimmed by 6 bases and J by 0 bases, leaving 11 bases between them. This chain's CDR3 is CASSGRQMNTEAFF. Written as DNA, the CDR3 is TGTGCCAGCAGCGGAAGACAGATGAACACTGAAGCTTTCTTT. Full variable domain (missing parts from reference TRBV2 and TRBJ1-1): EPEVTQTPSHQVTQMGQEVILRCVPISNHLYFYWYRQILGQKVEFLVSFYNNEISEKSEIFDDQFSVERPDGSNFTLKIRSTKLEDSAMYFCASSGRQMNTEAFFGQGTRLTVV.

Remarks on this clone: Within the sample, other DNA sequences also encode this same CDR3. The CDR3 DNA follows: TGCGCCAGCAGCCTGGGGGAGACAGATACGCAGTATTTT. Its translation is CASSLGETDTQYF. This chain joins TRBV5-1 and TRBJ2-3; the D call may be TRBD1 or TRBD2 (5 bases each). Germline CDR1 and CDR2: SGHRS and YFSETQ. This CDR3 region has 13 residues. V lost 4 bases and J 3 bases, leaving 9 bases between the germline ends.

The chain employs TRBV7-9 and TRBJ2-7; TRBD1 might be the D (6 bases). Germline V gives CDR1 SEHNR, CDR2 FQNEAQ (reference sequence). V lost 4 bases to trimming and J lost 4 bases, with 8 bases between them. CDR3 length: 12 amino acids. The CDR3 sequence is CASSSQGYEQYF. For the CDR3, the DNA is TGTGCCAGCAGCTCCCAGGGGTACGAGCAGTACTTC.

In this sample, this clone turned up a few times. The chain couples TRBV10-3 to TRBJ2-7, with 7 bases matching TRBD1. Germline V lookup: CDR1 ENHRY, CDR2 SYGVKD. The trim removed 3 bases at V and 6 bases at J, leaving 5 bases unmatched. The CDR3 has 13 residues. CDR3 DNA sequence: TGTGCCATCAGTGAAGTAGGGGGCGGCGAGCAGTACTTC. Translated: CAISEVGGGEQYF.

V is TRBV2 and J is TRBJ1-5; a possible D gene is TRBD1 (5 bases). The V end lost 1 base, the J end lost 7 bases, and 8 bases lay between the germline ends. Germline assignment: CDR1 SNHLY and CDR2 FYNNEI. The CDR3 consists of 13 residues. The CDR3 DNA is TGTGCCAGCAGTGAAGGTTCAGGGCAGCCCCAGCATTTT. It encodes CASSEGSGQPQHF.

CDR3 loop: CASSRDRFGNQPQHF. Written as DNA, the CDR3 is TGTGCCAGCAGCCGGGACAGGTTTGGCAATCAGCCCCAGCATTTT. The V and J genes are TRBV2 and TRBJ1-5; the match to TRBD1 covers 8 bases. Trimming cost V 6 bases and J 2 bases; bases outside gene matches: 6. CDR3 length: 15 amino acids. Germline values: CDR1 SNHLY, CDR2 FYNNEI.

The CDR3 is CASSQQWGTSGRGGTGELFF. As DNA, the CDR3 is TGTGCCAGCAGCCAGCAGTGGGGGACTAGCGGGAGAGGCGGTACCGGGGAGCTGTTTTTT. The chain has TRBV4-2 and TRBJ2-2; 14 bases agree with TRBD2. J was trimmed by 5 bases and V by 3 bases; bases with no gene match: 14. This CDR3 contains 20 residues. Germline values: CDR1 LGHNA, CDR2 YNFKEQ.